This TCR beta chain was recorded in a study of PD-1 blockade in classical Hodgkin lymphoma. Each patient experienced a relapse that followed autologous stem cell transplantation, and brentuximab vedotin exposure varied. Best outcomes ranged across complete response, partial response and progressive disease. Profiled with immunoSEQ multiplex PCR; TCRdb holds only in-frame clones, not every one. The table lists 20,000 to 30,000 clones, 81% of them singletons, with about 20% in the top ten. V was cut by 0 bases and J by 2 bases, with 7 bases left in between. Per germline, CDR1 SEHNR and CDR2 FQNEAQ (reference sequence). The CDR3 sequence is 14 residues long. Study-level results: Among the patients, those starting nivolumab under 1 year after ASCT were excluded. The diversity seen at baseline in complete responders resembled that of newly diagnosed patients.

A remark on this clone: Its antigen is still unknown.

This chain joins TRBV7-9 and TRBJ1-1; unclear D gene. The receptor's source is a human donor with classical Hodgkin lymphoma. Sequenced material: peripheral blood mononuclear cells (PBMCs), taken before the second cycle of nivolumab. The DNA of the CDR3 is TGTGCCAGCAGCTTAGCCAAGGGTAACACTGAAGCTTTCTTT. Translated: CASSLAKGNTEAFF.